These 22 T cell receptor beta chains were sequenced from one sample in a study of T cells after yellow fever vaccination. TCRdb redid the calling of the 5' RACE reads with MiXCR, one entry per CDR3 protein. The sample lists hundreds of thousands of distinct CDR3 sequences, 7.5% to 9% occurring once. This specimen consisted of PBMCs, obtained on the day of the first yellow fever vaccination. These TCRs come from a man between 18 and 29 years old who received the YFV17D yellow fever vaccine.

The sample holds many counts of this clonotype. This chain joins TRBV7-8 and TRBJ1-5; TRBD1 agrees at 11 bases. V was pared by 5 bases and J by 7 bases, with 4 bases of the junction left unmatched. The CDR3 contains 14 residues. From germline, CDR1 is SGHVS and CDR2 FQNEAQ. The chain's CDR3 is CASSTGQGDQPQHF. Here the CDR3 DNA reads TGTGCCAGCAGCACGGGACAGGGGGACCAGCCCCAGCATTTT.

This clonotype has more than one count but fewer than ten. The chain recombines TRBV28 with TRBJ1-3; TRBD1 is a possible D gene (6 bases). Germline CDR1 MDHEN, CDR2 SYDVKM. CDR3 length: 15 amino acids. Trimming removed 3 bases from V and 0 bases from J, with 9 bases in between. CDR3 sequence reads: CASSLVGASGNTIYF. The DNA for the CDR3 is TGTGCCAGCAGTTTGGTGGGGGCCTCTGGAAACACCATATATTTT.

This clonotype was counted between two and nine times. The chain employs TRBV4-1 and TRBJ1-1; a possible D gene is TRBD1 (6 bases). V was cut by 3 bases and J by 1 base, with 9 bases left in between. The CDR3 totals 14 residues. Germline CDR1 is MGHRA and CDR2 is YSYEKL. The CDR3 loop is CASSQARGNTEAFF. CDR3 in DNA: TGCGCCAGCAGCCAGGCCAGGGGGAACACTGAAGCTTTCTTT.

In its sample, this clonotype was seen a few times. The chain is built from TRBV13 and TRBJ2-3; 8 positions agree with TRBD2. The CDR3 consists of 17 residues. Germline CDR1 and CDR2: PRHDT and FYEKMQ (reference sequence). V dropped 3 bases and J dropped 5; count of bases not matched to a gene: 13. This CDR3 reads CASSFFLGGGVGDTQYF. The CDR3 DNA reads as TGTGCCAGCAGCTTTTTTCTCGGGGGGGGTGTAGGAGATACGCAGTATTTT.

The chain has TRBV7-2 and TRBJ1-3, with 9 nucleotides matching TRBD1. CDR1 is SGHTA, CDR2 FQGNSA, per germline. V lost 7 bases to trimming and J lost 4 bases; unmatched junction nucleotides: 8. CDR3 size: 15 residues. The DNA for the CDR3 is TGTGCCAGCAAGAAAACAGGGGGCGCGGGAAACACCATATATTTT. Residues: CASKKTGGAGNTIYF.

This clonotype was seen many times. The CDR3 region is CASSPLTGAGYTF. In DNA, the CDR3 is TGTGCCAGCAGTCCCTTGACGGGGGCAGGCTACACCTTC. The chain carries TRBV12-3 or TRBV12-4 and TRBJ1-2; TRBD1 might be the D (6 bases). The CDR3 totals 13 residues. V lost 5 bases and J 8 bases, leaving 15 bases between the germline ends.

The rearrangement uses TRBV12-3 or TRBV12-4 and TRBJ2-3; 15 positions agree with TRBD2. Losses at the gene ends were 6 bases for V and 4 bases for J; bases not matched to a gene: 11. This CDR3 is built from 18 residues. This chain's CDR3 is CASSPGLAGGHHPDTQYF. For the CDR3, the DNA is TGTGCCAGCAGCCCGGGACTAGCGGGGGGCCACCATCCAGATACGCAGTATTTT.

Written as DNA, the CDR3 is TGTGCCAGTAGTATTGCATCCCGTTCGGCCTACGAGCAGTACTTC. Its protein product is CASSIASRSAYEQYF. This rearrangement joins TRBV19 to TRBJ2-7, with unresolved D. Between the trimmed V and J ends, which lost 3 bases and 2 bases, there was a span of 14 bases. The CDR3 runs 15 residues. CDR1 is LNHDA, CDR2 SQIVND, per germline (reference sequence).

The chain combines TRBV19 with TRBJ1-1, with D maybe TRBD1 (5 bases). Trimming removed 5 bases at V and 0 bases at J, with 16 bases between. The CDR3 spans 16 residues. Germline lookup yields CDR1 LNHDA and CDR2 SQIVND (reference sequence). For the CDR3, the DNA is TGTGCCAGTAGTGTCTATTCCGGGACGGTGAACACTGAAGCTTTCTTT. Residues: CASSVYSGTVNTEAFF.

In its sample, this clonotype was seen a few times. Here the CDR3 reads CASSQVYEGTYEQYF. The DNA for the CDR3 is TGCGCCAGCAGCCAAGTGTACGAGGGGACCTACGAGCAGTACTTC. V and J are TRBV4-1 and TRBJ2-7; either TRBD1 or TRBD2 may fit D (5 bases each). The germline gives CDR1 MGHRA, CDR2 YSYEKL. V was pared by 1 base and J by 2 bases, with 12 bases between. This CDR3 contains 15 residues.

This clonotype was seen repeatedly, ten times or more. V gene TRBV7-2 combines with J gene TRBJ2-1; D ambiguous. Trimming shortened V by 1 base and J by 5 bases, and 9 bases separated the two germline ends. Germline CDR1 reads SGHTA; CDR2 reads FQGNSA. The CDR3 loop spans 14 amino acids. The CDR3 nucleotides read TGTGCCAGCAGCTTAGTCCAATATAACAATGAGCAGTTCTTC. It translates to CASSLVQYNNEQFF.

The DNA for the CDR3 is TGTGCCAGCAGTCAGACAGGGCGAGAGACCCAGTACTTC. Translated: CASSQTGRETQYF. The chain carries TRBV12-3 or TRBV12-4 and TRBJ2-5; 7 nucleotides align to TRBD1. The CDR3 runs 13 residues. Trimming cost V 5 bases and J 4 bases; bases outside gene matches: 4.

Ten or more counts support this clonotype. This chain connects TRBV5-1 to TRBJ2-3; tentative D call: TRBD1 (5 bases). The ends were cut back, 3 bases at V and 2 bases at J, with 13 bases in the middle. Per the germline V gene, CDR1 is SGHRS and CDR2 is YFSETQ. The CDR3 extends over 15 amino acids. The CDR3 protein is CASSWWGSTTDTQYF. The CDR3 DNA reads TGCGCCAGCAGCTGGTGGGGCAGTACCACAGATACGCAGTATTTT.

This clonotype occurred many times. The CDR3 region has the DNA TGCGCCAGCAGCCAAGGGACGGGGGACTCCTACAATGAGCAGTTCTTC. It encodes CASSQGTGDSYNEQFF. The chain uses TRBV5-1 and TRBJ2-1; D is perhaps TRBD2 (6 bases). The CDR3 covers 16 residues. The germline V and J ends were trimmed by 4 bases and 0 bases, with 14 bases remaining between them. The germline V gene has CDR1 SGHRS and CDR2 YFSETQ.

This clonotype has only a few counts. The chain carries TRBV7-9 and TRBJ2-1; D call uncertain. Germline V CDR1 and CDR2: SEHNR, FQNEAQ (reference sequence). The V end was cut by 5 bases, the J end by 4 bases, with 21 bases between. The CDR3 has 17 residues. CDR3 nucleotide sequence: TGTGCCAGCAGCCCCTTGCACCCAGCGCACGCTTACAATGAGCAGTTCTTC. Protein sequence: CASSPLHPAHAYNEQFF. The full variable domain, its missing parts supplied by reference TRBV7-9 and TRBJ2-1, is DTGVSQNPRHKITKRGQNVTFRCDPISEHNRLYWYRQTLGQGPEFLTYFQNEAQLEKSRLLSDRFSAERPKGSFSTLEIQRTEQGDSAMYLCASSPLHPAHAYNEQFFGPGTRLTVL.

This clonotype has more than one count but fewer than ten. The CDR3 is CASSQDRGVDPNEQFF. The DNA for the CDR3 is TGTGCCAGCAGCCAAGACCGGGGAGTAGACCCCAATGAGCAGTTCTTC. V gene TRBV4-2 combines with J gene TRBJ2-1; D perhaps matches TRBD2 (5 bases). The CDR3 extends over 16 amino acids. V lost 0 bases, J lost 6 bases, and 15 bases lay in between. Germline CDR1 and CDR2: LGHNA and YNFKEQ.

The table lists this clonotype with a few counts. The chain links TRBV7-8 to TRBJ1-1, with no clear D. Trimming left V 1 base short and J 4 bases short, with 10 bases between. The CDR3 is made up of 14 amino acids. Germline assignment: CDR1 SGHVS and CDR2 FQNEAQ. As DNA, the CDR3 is TGTGCCAGCAGCTTAGGGGCCTGGGGCACTGAAGCTTTCTTT. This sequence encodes CASSLGAWGTEAFF.

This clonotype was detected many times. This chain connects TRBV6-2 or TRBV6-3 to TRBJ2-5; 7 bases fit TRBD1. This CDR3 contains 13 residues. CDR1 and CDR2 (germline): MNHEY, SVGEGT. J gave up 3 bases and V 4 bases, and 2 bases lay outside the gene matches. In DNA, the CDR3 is TGTGCCAGCAGTTCCAGGGGGAAAGAGACCCAGTACTTC. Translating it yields CASSSRGKETQYF.

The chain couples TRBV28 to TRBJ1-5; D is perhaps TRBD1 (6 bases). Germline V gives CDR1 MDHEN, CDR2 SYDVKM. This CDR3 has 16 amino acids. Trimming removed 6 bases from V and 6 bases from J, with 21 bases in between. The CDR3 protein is CASRTPATGASQPQHF. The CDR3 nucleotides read TGTGCCAGCAGGACCCCGGCCACGGGGGCATCTCAGCCCCAGCATTTT.

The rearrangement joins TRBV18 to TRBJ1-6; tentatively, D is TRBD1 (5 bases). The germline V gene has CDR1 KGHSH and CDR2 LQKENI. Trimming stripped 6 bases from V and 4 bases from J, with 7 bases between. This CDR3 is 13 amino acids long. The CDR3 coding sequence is TGTGCCAGCTCGACAGAATATAATTCACCCCTCCACTTT. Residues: CASSTEYNSPLHF. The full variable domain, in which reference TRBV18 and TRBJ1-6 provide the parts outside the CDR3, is NAGVMQNPRHLVRRRGQEARLRCSPMKGHSHVYWYRQLPEEGLKFMVYLQKENIIDESGMPKERFSAEFPKEGPSILRIQQVVRGDSAAYFCASSTEYNSPLHFGNGTRLTVT.

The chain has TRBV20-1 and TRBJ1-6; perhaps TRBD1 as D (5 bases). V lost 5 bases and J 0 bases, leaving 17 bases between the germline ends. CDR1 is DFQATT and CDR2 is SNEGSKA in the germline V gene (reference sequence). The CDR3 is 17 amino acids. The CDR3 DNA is TGCAGTGCTGGGGGAATAACCCCAAGCTCCTATAATTCACCCCTCCACTTT. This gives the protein CSAGGITPSSYNSPLHF.

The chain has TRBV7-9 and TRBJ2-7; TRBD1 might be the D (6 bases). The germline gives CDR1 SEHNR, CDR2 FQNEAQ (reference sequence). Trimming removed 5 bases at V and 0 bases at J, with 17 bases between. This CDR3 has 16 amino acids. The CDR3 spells CASSQPRGRSSYEQYF. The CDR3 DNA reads TGTGCCAGCAGCCAGCCGAGGGGGAGAAGCTCCTACGAGCAGTACTTC.